Detailed here is one TCR beta chain. The table came from immunoSEQ multiplex PCR; TCRdb's copy has only in-frame clones and leaves some out. Here the sample spans 90,000 or so clones, approximately 91% being singletons. Germline V gene data show CDR1 as SEHNR and CDR2 as FQNEAQ (reference sequence). This CDR3 contains 17 residues. The junction had 8 bases not matched to a gene; V was cut back by 2 bases and J by 6 bases. The sample belongs to a study of blood T cell repertoires in COVID-19. Study context: Sources were T cells, B-cell-depleted T cells, or PBMCs; the material itself was cDNA or gDNA.

The sample was peripheral blood. The TCR sequence derives from a man in his 60s with COVID-19, enrolled during active disease. The V call is TRBV7-9, the J call TRBJ2-3; TRBD2 aligns across 13 bases. The CDR3 DNA reads TGTGCCAGCAGCTTATCCCGGACTAGCGGGAGTGGGGATACGCAGTATTTT. This gives the protein CASSLSRTSGSGDTQYF.